This T cell receptor beta chain emerged from a study of neurological immune-mediated disorders. MiXCR was run by TCRdb on the 5' RACE reads, yielding one entry per CDR3 protein. This table holds roughly 60,000 distinct CDR3 sequences, roughly 11% found once. Germline V CDR1 and CDR2: SEHNR, FQNEAQ (reference sequence). The CDR3 length is 13 residues. The germline V and J ends were trimmed by 0 bases and 7 bases, with 9 bases remaining between them. As regards this clonotype: A much larger clone is a single base away; this may be a read error.

The chain carries TRBV7-9 and TRBJ1-1; no firm D call. Material for sequencing was PBMCs. This sequence was found in a man between 60 and 70 years old in good health. This CDR3 reads CASSLAGLNEAFF. DNA of the CDR3: TGTGCCAGCAGCTTAGCAGGGTTGAATGAAGCTTTCTTT.